In its sample, the clone carrying this T cell receptor beta chain was seen once. Its antigen is undetermined. Germline V gene sequence: CDR1 LGHDT, CDR2 YNNKEL (reference sequence). Between the trimmed V and J ends, which lost 3 bases and 3 bases, there was a span of 9 bases. The CDR3 sequence is 14 residues long. TCRdb's table, derived via immunoSEQ multiplex PCR, lists solely in-frame clones and lacks some. The data contain 55,000 to 65,000 clones, about 74% of them seen just once; the ten biggest clones take up roughly 3.6%. These data are taken from a study of T cell responses to AZD1222 COVID-19 vaccine. General observations from the study: Just 5 to 7 people given AZD1222 tested seropositive at baseline.

The chain combines TRBV3-1 (or the pseudogene TRBV3-2) with TRBJ1-5, with no clear D. The source is an adult who received the AZD1222 COVID-19 vaccine. Sequenced here: peripheral blood, sampled 28 days after the second AZD1222 dose. This CDR3 reads CASSQEGFNQPQHF. In DNA, the CDR3 is TGTGCCAGCAGCCAGGAAGGGTTCAATCAGCCCCAGCATTTT.